These T cell receptor beta chains were read from a single sample in a study of shared clonotypes between healthy human individuals. The assay was immunoSEQ multiplex PCR, and TCRdb's table has in-frame clones only and misses some. The sample shows roughly 2 million clones, about 95% of them seen only once. Input material: naive CD8+ T cells sorted from blood. These receptors were collected from a man aged 18 to 29 in good health. Each CDR3 is given with its conserved first and last residue. A D gene is named only where the DNA matches it firmly. Part of the rows lack a size; the others show once, few, many or a class for expanded clones.

j_call: TRBJ1-5; clone_size: -; v_call: TRBV19; d_call: -; cdr3_nt: TGTGCCAGTAGTGAGGGACACCTAGTTCATAGCAATCAGCCCCAGCATTTT; cdr3_aa: CASSEGHLVHSNQPQHF
j_call: TRBJ1-4; clone_size: once; v_call: TRBV9; d_call: -; cdr3_nt: TGTGCCAGCAGCTCTGACAGAACAGGAACAACTAATGAAAAACTGTTTTTT; cdr3_aa: CASSSDRTGTTNEKLFF
j_call: TRBJ2-2; clone_size: -; v_call: TRBV28; d_call: -; cdr3_nt: TGTGCCAGCAGTTTAATAAATTGGGCTGAGGGGGAACTGAACACCGGGGAGCTGTTTTTT; cdr3_aa: CASSLINWAEGELNTGELFF
j_call: TRBJ2-7; clone_size: -; v_call: TRBV7-8; d_call: TRBD1; cdr3_nt: TGTGCCAGCAGCTTAGGGACAGGGAGCTCCTACGAGCAGTACTTC; cdr3_aa: CASSLGTGSSYEQYF
j_call: TRBJ1-1; clone_size: few; v_call: TRBV28; d_call: TRBD1; cdr3_nt: TGTGCCAGCAGTGGGACAGACTACACTGAAGCTTTCTTT; cdr3_aa: CASSGTDYTEAFF
j_call: TRBJ2-3; clone_size: -; v_call: TRBV28; d_call: -; cdr3_nt: TGTGCCAGCAGTTTCGGGGGTTTGAGCACAGATACGCAGTATTTT; cdr3_aa: CASSFGGLSTDTQYF
j_call: TRBJ2-7; clone_size: -; v_call: TRBV10-2; d_call: TRBD1; cdr3_nt: TGCGCCAGCAGTGATTCGACAGGGGGACTCTACGAGCAGTACTTC; cdr3_aa: CASSDSTGGLYEQYF
j_call: TRBJ1-6; clone_size: -; v_call: TRBV5-4; d_call: -; cdr3_nt: TGTGCCAGCAGCGACCTTAGCCACAGTGATTCACCCCTCCACTTT; cdr3_aa: CASSDLSHSDSPLHF
j_call: TRBJ1-2; clone_size: few; v_call: TRBV5-6; d_call: -; cdr3_nt: TGTGCCAGCAGCTTGGGATCAGGCGTTAACTATGGCTACACCTTC; cdr3_aa: CASSLGSGVNYGYTF
j_call: TRBJ1-3; clone_size: -; v_call: TRBV21-1; d_call: -; cdr3_nt: TGTGCCAGCACCCAAAGGAGGGGGCCACCTGGAAACACCATATATTTT; cdr3_aa: CASTQRRGPPGNTIYF
j_call: TRBJ1-1; clone_size: -; v_call: TRBV7-9; d_call: -; cdr3_nt: TGTGCCAGCAGCTTATATTCTGAAGCCGAAGCTTTCTTT; cdr3_aa: CASSLYSEAEAFF
j_call: TRBJ2-2; clone_size: -; v_call: TRBV19; d_call: -; cdr3_nt: TGTGCCAGTAGTATGGAACTAGTACCCGGGGAGCTGTTTTTT; cdr3_aa: CASSMELVPGELFF
j_call: TRBJ1-5; clone_size: -; v_call: TRBV9; d_call: -; cdr3_nt: TGTGCCAGCAGCGCGGGTTGGGGGAGTCAGCCCCAGCATTTT; cdr3_aa: CASSAGWGSQPQHF
j_call: TRBJ2-1; clone_size: -; v_call: TRBV2; d_call: TRBD1; cdr3_nt: TGTGCCAGGGCATCGACAGGGGAAAGGAATGAGCAGTTCTTC; cdr3_aa: CARASTGERNEQFF
j_call: TRBJ1-5; clone_size: few; v_call: TRBV5-1; d_call: TRBD1; cdr3_nt: TGCGCCAGTAGCACAGGGGGCGATCAGCCCCAGCATTTT; cdr3_aa: CASSTGGDQPQHF
j_call: TRBJ2-5; clone_size: -; v_call: TRBV5-6; d_call: TRBD2; cdr3_nt: TGTGCCAGCAGCATGGGACTAGCGGGGGGCCAAGAGACCCAGTACTTC; cdr3_aa: CASSMGLAGGQETQYF
j_call: TRBJ2-5; clone_size: -; v_call: TRBV7-9; d_call: -; cdr3_nt: TGTGCCAGCAGCACAAGGGGGGAGATCCAAGAGACCCAGTACTTC; cdr3_aa: CASSTRGEIQETQYF
j_call: TRBJ2-5; clone_size: -; v_call: TRBV7-8; d_call: -; cdr3_nt: TGTGCCAGCAGCTTAGGTGGGGGGTTCCAAGAGACCCAGTACTTC; cdr3_aa: CASSLGGGFQETQYF
j_call: TRBJ2-2; clone_size: -; v_call: TRBV6-5; d_call: TRBD2; cdr3_nt: TGTGCCAGCAGCTTGGGAGGGACCGGGGAGCTGTTTTTT; cdr3_aa: CASSLGGTGELFF
j_call: TRBJ1-6; clone_size: once; v_call: TRBV21-1; d_call: -; cdr3_nt: TGTGCCAGCACCTTCCCGAGCTCCTATAATTCACCCCTCCACTTT; cdr3_aa: CASTFPSSYNSPLHF
j_call: TRBJ2-7; clone_size: -; v_call: TRBV6-1; d_call: -; cdr3_nt: TGTGCCAGCAGTGGGGCGCGAGTTGCCTACGAGCAGTACTTC; cdr3_aa: CASSGARVAYEQYF
j_call: TRBJ1-1; clone_size: -; v_call: TRBV7-9; d_call: -; cdr3_nt: TGTGCCAGCAGCTTAGTAGATTTTAACACTGAAGCTTTCTTT; cdr3_aa: CASSLVDFNTEAFF
j_call: TRBJ2-7; clone_size: -; v_call: TRBV4-2; d_call: -; cdr3_nt: TGTGCCAGCAGCCAAGAATCCGAAGGGCCCGTTTACGAGCAGTACTTC; cdr3_aa: CASSQESEGPVYEQYF
j_call: TRBJ2-1; clone_size: -; v_call: TRBV30; d_call: TRBD2; cdr3_nt: TGTGCCTGGACCGCCTTAGCGGGGGACACCTACAATGAGCAGTTCTTC; cdr3_aa: CAWTALAGDTYNEQFF
j_call: TRBJ2-7; clone_size: -; v_call: TRBV6-6; d_call: -; cdr3_nt: TGTGCCAGCAGCCTCGGGGGCGAGCAGTACTTC; cdr3_aa: CASSLGGEQYF
j_call: TRBJ2-3; clone_size: -; v_call: TRBV7-9; d_call: TRBD1; cdr3_nt: TGTGCCAGCAGCGGACTACAGGGGGCCCTTTATACCTTCACAGATACGCAGTATTTT; cdr3_aa: CASSGLQGALYTFTDTQYF
j_call: TRBJ2-7; clone_size: -; v_call: TRBV13; d_call: -; cdr3_nt: TGTGCCAGCAGCTTAGGTGGGGTCTCCTACGAGCAGTACTTC; cdr3_aa: CASSLGGVSYEQYF
j_call: TRBJ1-2; clone_size: -; v_call: TRBV27; d_call: -; cdr3_nt: TGTGCCAGCAGTATGACAGGCTATGGCTACACCTTC; cdr3_aa: CASSMTGYGYTF
j_call: TRBJ1-5; clone_size: once; v_call: TRBV4-1; d_call: -; cdr3_nt: TGCGCCAGCAGCCAAGAAGTCGGGGAGGGATACGGCAATCAGCCCCAGCATTTT; cdr3_aa: CASSQEVGEGYGNQPQHF
j_call: TRBJ1-1; clone_size: once; v_call: TRBV6-4; d_call: -; cdr3_nt: TGTGCCAGCAGGCCCACGTACCTGAACACTGAAGCTTTCTTT; cdr3_aa: CASRPTYLNTEAFF
j_call: TRBJ2-2; clone_size: -; v_call: TRBV4-1; d_call: -; cdr3_nt: TGCGCCAGCAGCCAAGGGGGGGAGCTGTTTTTT; cdr3_aa: CASSQGGELFF
j_call: TRBJ1-5; clone_size: -; v_call: TRBV30; d_call: -; cdr3_nt: TGTGCCTGGAGTACCGAGAATAGCAATCAGCCCCAGCATTTT; cdr3_aa: CAWSTENSNQPQHF
j_call: TRBJ2-5; clone_size: -; v_call: TRBV5-1; d_call: TRBD1; cdr3_nt: TGCGCCAGCAGCCAGGGACAGGGATACGAGACCCAGTACTTC; cdr3_aa: CASSQGQGYETQYF
j_call: TRBJ2-1; clone_size: -; v_call: TRBV4-1; d_call: TRBD1; cdr3_nt: TGCGCCAGCAGCCAAGATACCTACAGGGGTAATGAGCAGTTCTTC; cdr3_aa: CASSQDTYRGNEQFF
j_call: TRBJ2-2; clone_size: -; v_call: TRBV6-6; d_call: -; cdr3_nt: TGTGCCAGCAGTTACCTCGAAGGAGGCACCGGGGAGCTGTTTTTT; cdr3_aa: CASSYLEGGTGELFF
j_call: TRBJ2-1; clone_size: -; v_call: TRBV2; d_call: -; cdr3_nt: TGTGCCAGCAGTGAGTGGGCTGGTACCTACAATGAGCAGTTCTTC; cdr3_aa: CASSEWAGTYNEQFF
j_call: TRBJ1-4; clone_size: -; v_call: TRBV28; d_call: -; cdr3_nt: TGTGCCAGCAGTTCGCGGATTATGACAGTACTCGAAAAACTGTTTTTT; cdr3_aa: CASSSRIMTVLEKLFF
j_call: TRBJ1-2; clone_size: -; v_call: TRBV4-3; d_call: -; cdr3_nt: TGCGCCAGCAGCCAAGGAGGTCTTTATGGCTACACCTTC; cdr3_aa: CASSQGGLYGYTF
j_call: TRBJ2-5; clone_size: -; v_call: TRBV5-4; d_call: -; cdr3_nt: TGTGCCAGCAGCTTGGACCGGGACCCCACTGGAGAGACCCAGTACTTC; cdr3_aa: CASSLDRDPTGETQYF
j_call: TRBJ2-3; clone_size: -; v_call: TRBV4-1; d_call: -; cdr3_nt: TGCGCCAGCAGCCAAGATATCGGCACCGATACGCAGTATTTT; cdr3_aa: CASSQDIGTDTQYF
j_call: TRBJ1-2; clone_size: -; v_call: TRBV29-1; d_call: TRBD1; cdr3_nt: TGCAGCGTTGATGAGGGACAGAACTATGATGGCTACACCTTC; cdr3_aa: CSVDEGQNYDGYTF
j_call: TRBJ2-5; clone_size: -; v_call: TRBV20-1; d_call: -; cdr3_nt: TGCAGTGTCAAGGGAGGAGAGACCCAGTACTTC; cdr3_aa: CSVKGGETQYF
j_call: TRBJ2-1; clone_size: once; v_call: TRBV5-1; d_call: -; cdr3_nt: TGCGCCAGCAGCTTGGATAGGCTAAATTTCGGCGGATACAACAATGAGCAGTTCTTC; cdr3_aa: CASSLDRLNFGGYNNEQFF
j_call: TRBJ2-7; clone_size: -; v_call: TRBV30; d_call: -; cdr3_nt: TGTGCCTGGAGTGTACACGGTTACGAGCAGTACTTC; cdr3_aa: CAWSVHGYEQYF
j_call: TRBJ2-7; clone_size: -; v_call: TRBV27; d_call: -; cdr3_nt: TGTGCCAGCAGTTTATCAGCTGGCCCGGGGGGCAACGAGCAGTACTTC; cdr3_aa: CASSLSAGPGGNEQYF